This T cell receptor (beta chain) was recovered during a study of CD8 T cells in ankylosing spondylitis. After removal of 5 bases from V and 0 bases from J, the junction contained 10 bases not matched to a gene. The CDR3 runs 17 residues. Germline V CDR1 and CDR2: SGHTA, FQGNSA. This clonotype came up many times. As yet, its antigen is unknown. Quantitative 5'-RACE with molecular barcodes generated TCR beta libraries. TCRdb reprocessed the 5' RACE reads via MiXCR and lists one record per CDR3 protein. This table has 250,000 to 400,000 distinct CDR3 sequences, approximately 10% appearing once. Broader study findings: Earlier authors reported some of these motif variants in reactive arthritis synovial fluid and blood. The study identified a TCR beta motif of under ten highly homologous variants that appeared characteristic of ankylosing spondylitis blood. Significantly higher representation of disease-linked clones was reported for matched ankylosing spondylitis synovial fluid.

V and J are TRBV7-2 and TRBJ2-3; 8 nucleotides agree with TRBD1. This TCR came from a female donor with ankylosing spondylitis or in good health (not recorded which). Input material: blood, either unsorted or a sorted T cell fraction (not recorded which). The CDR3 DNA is TGTGCCAGCAGCCAAGGACAGGGTATAACTAGCACAGATACGCAGTATTTT. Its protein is CASSQGQGITSTDTQYF. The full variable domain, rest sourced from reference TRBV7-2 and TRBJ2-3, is GAGVSQSPSNKVTEKGKDVELRCDPISGHTALYWYRQSLGQGLEFLIYFQGNSAPDKSGLPSDRFSAERTGGSVSTLTIQRTQQEDSAVYLCASSQGQGITSTDTQYFGPGTRLTVL.